Listed below are T cell receptor beta chains from one sample, sequenced in a study of cytomegalovirus exposure and HLA in healthy donors. The method was immunoSEQ multiplex PCR; TCRdb's version includes in-frame clones alone and lacks a portion of them. This sample carries some 170,000 clones, about 80% of them seen once, and the ten largest clones take roughly 5.8%. The material sequenced was PBMCs. Receptors originate from a man aged 35 to 55 in good health and CMV-seropositive. The CDR3 runs from the conserved cysteine through the conserved F or W. Each record gives: clone size, V gene, J gene, D gene, CDR3 protein, CDR3 DNA. The D gene is left open where the match is weak. Some rows mark clone size as missing; the rest say once, few, many or name a class of expanded clone.

size: NA
V: TRBV28
J: TRBJ2-7
D: TRBD1
CDR3: CASRPPGTGGTAYEQYF
DNA: TGTGCCAGCAGACCGCCCGGGACAGGAGGTACGGCGTACGAGCAGTACTTC

size: NA
V: TRBV18
J: TRBJ1-5
D: TRBD1
CDR3: CASSLGQGRQPQHF
DNA: TGTGCCAGCTCTTTAGGACAGGGAAGGCAGCCCCAGCATTTT

size: NA
V: TRBV5-1
J: TRBJ1-1
D: TRBD1
CDR3: CASSGDRGLTEAFF
DNA: TGCGCCAGCAGCGGGGACAGGGGTTTAACTGAAGCTTTCTTT

size: NA
V: TRBV5-1
J: TRBJ1-1
D: TRBD1
CDR3: CASSAQGAGTEAFF
DNA: TGCGCCAGCAGCGCCCAGGGGGCGGGCACTGAAGCTTTCTTT

size: NA
V: TRBV2
J: TRBJ1-1
D: NA
CDR3: CASSDLGLGEAFF
DNA: TGTGCCAGCAGTGACCTCGGACTCGGTGAAGCTTTCTTT

size: NA
V: TRBV7-9
J: TRBJ2-7
D: TRBD2
CDR3: CASSQSLLGLATNSYEQYF
DNA: TGTGCCAGCAGCCAGTCCCTCCTCGGACTAGCGACTAACTCCTACGAGCAGTACTTC

size: once
V: TRBV28
J: TRBJ1-5
D: TRBD1
CDR3: CASSPGTGANNQPQHF
DNA: TGTGCCAGCAGTCCCGGGACAGGGGCCAACAATCAGCCCCAGCATTTT

size: NA
V: TRBV9
J: TRBJ1-1
D: NA
CDR3: CASSVGTGTEAFF
DNA: TGTGCCAGCAGCGTAGGGACGGGGACTGAAGCTTTCTTT

size: NA
V: TRBV25-1
J: TRBJ1-4
D: TRBD1
CDR3: CASSEKTGGRDEKLFF
DNA: TGTGCCAGCAGTGAGAAGACAGGGGGTAGGGATGAAAAACTGTTTTTT

size: NA
V: TRBV7-3
J: TRBJ1-1
D: NA
CDR3: CASSEKGRFNTEAFF
DNA: TGTGCCAGCAGCGAAAAAGGGAGATTTAACACTGAAGCTTTCTTT

size: once
V: TRBV11-2
J: TRBJ1-1
D: NA
CDR3: CASSLALRDPEAFF
DNA: TGTGCCAGCAGCTTAGCACTCAGGGATCCTGAAGCTTTCTTT

size: few
V: TRBV6-1
J: TRBJ1-4
D: TRBD1
CDR3: CASTQGGTNEKLFF
DNA: TGTGCCAGCACCCAGGGGGGAACTAATGAAAAACTGTTTTTT